This TCR beta chain comes out of a study of T-cell reconstitution after alpha-beta-depleted transplantation in children. Study observations and caveats: One year after transplant, T-cell counts and diversity came mostly from newly produced T cells. Recipient T cells and thymic progenitors that survived gave rise to the high TCRbeta diversity observed at day 60 in some patients. Reportedly, roughly two months post-transplant, alpha-beta T cells arose from several hundred expanded graft clones.

For this clonotype: Antigen: not known.

TCRbeta library preparation incorporated unique molecular identifiers. A single record per CDR3 protein comes from TCRdb applying MiXCR to the PCR reads. This table holds 220,000 or so distinct CDR3 sequences, just under 8.5% found once. Sequencing was performed on PBMCs, mostly from graft donor cells, taken 180 days after TCRalphabeta/CD19-depleted stem cell transplant. This TCR was recovered from a male patient aged 5 to 17 who had a stem cell transplant for acute lymphoblastic leukemia, so the T cells may come from the graft donor.

The CDR3 bases are TGTGCCAGCAACCCGGGACAGGGTTTCTACGAGCAGTACTTC. This gives the protein CASNPGQGFYEQYF. V gene TRBV2 combines with J gene TRBJ2-7, with 9 bases identical to TRBD1. The CDR3 is made up of 14 amino acids. Germline CDR1 reads SNHLY; CDR2 reads FYNNEI. The V gene end was trimmed by 7 bases and the J gene end by 3 bases; junction bases not matched to a gene: 7. The variable domain in full, completed from reference TRBV2 and TRBJ2-7, reads EPEVTQTPSHQVTQMGQEVILRCVPISNHLYFYWYRQILGQKVEFLVSFYNNEISEKSEIFDDQFSVERPDGSNFTLKIRSTKLEDSAMYFCASNPGQGFYEQYFGPGTRLTVT.